A single sample gave rise to the 11 T cell receptor beta chains below, sequenced in a study of blood T cell repertoires in COVID-19. TCRdb's table, derived via immunoSEQ multiplex PCR, lists solely in-frame clones and lacks some. The profile shows almost 300,000 clones, more than 75% of them singletons. What was sequenced was peripheral blood. The receptors stem from a man aged 65 to 79 with acute or convalescent COVID-19.

The chain has TRBV25-1 and TRBJ1-2, with D tentatively TRBD1 (6 bases). Deletions cut 2 bases from V and 4 bases from J, with 20 bases between. The V gene's germline CDR1 is MGHDK and CDR2 SYGVNS. The CDR3 spans 17 residues. The CDR3 loop is CASSEPRGAGGGYGYTF. CDR3 nucleotides: TGTGCCAGCAGTGAACCTCGAGGGGCGGGGGGCGGCTATGGCTACACCTTC.

The V gene is TRBV5-1, the J gene TRBJ2-7; TRBD1 matches at 8 bases. With 4 bases clipped from V and 1 base from J, the junction kept 7 bases outside the gene matches. CDR1 and CDR2 (germline): SGHRS, YFSETQ. The CDR3 spans 15 residues. The CDR3, as DNA: TGCGCCAGCAGCGGATCCGGGACAGGTTCCTACGAGCAGTACTTC. Amino acids: CASSGSGTGSYEQYF.

This clone was recorded once. The chain recombines TRBV5-1 with TRBJ2-1; 11 nucleotides line up with TRBD2. V trimming: 2 bases; J trimming: 0 bases; junction bases outside the gene matches: 4. This CDR3 comprises 17 residues. Germline assignment: CDR1 SGHRS and CDR2 YFSETQ. CDR3 protein: CASSFRLAGGSYNEQFF. CDR3 DNA: TGCGCCAGCAGCTTTAGGCTAGCGGGAGGCTCCTACAATGAGCAGTTCTTC.

The genes are TRBV5-4 and TRBJ2-3; 7 bases are shared with TRBD2. CDR3 length: 15 amino acids. V lost 1 base, J lost 5 bases, and 7 bases stayed unmatched. CDR1 SGHNT and CDR2 YYREEE come from the germline V gene (reference sequence). The CDR3, as DNA: TGTGCCAGCAGCTTGTCGAAGACGGGAGGAGATACGCAGTATTTT. It yields the protein CASSLSKTGGDTQYF.

In the case of this clone: This sample also contains other DNA sequences that code for the same CDR3. This rearrangement joins TRBV24-1 to TRBJ1-1; 10 positions agree with TRBD1. V lost 4 bases and J lost 3; bases outside the gene matches: 4. This CDR3 has 15 amino acids. The germline V gene has CDR1 KGHDR and CDR2 SFDVKD. Written as DNA, the CDR3 is TGTGCCACCAGTGACCCCGGACAGGGGGACACTGAAGCTTTCTTT. Protein sequence: CATSDPGQGDTEAFF.

The chain uses TRBV7-8 and TRBJ2-7; 11 nucleotides line up with TRBD2. This CDR3 comprises 16 residues. V lost 5 bases and J lost 6; bases outside the gene matches: 12. CDR1 SGHVS and CDR2 FQNEAQ come from the germline V gene. CDR3 nucleotides: TGTGCCAGCAGCCAAAGATCGACTAGCGGGACGCGCGAGCAGTACTTC. It is translated as CASSQRSTSGTREQYF.

This sequence joins TRBV7-2 and TRBJ2-5; TRBD2 matches at 11 bases. The germline V gene has CDR1 SGHTA and CDR2 FQGNSA. This CDR3 is 15 amino acids long. V trimming: 5 bases; J trimming: 4 bases; junction bases outside the gene matches: 6. Written as DNA, the CDR3 is TGTGCCAGCAGCAGAACCGGGACTAGCGGAGAGACCCAGTACTTC. It yields the protein CASSRTGTSGETQYF.

This clone was seen just once. This chain connects TRBV19 to TRBJ2-1; D may be TRBD1 (6 bases). The CDR3 is 16 amino acids. V lost 0 bases, J lost 6 bases, and 15 bases lay in between. Germline CDR1 and CDR2: LNHDA and SQIVND (reference sequence). The CDR3 loop reads CASSIDLGGGRNEQFF. As DNA, the CDR3 is TGTGCCAGTAGTATAGATCTTGGGGGCGGACGCAATGAGCAGTTCTTC.

V is TRBV19 and J is TRBJ1-4; no definite D call. V was trimmed by 3 bases and J by 3 bases, leaving 11 bases between them. The CDR3 spans 15 residues. CDR1 LNHDA and CDR2 SQIVND come from the germline V gene (reference sequence). The CDR3: CASSITGWANEKLFF. The CDR3 coding sequence is TGTGCCAGTAGTATTACCGGGTGGGCTAATGAAAAACTGTTTTTT.

The chain joins TRBV11-3 to TRBJ2-2; tentative D call: TRBD1 (6 bases). The CDR3 has 17 residues. V was trimmed by 4 bases and J by 4 bases, leaving 19 bases between them. Looked up from germline, CDR1 is SGHNT and CDR2 is YENEEA. CDR3 DNA: TGTGCCAGCAGCTCAACTCCAGGGGCAATTGGCACCGGGGAGCTGTTTTTT. Translated: CASSSTPGAIGTGELFF.

The chain is built from TRBV12-3 or TRBV12-4 and TRBJ1-2; D is unclear. Trimming shortened V by 6 bases and J by 0 bases, and 8 bases separated the two germline ends. The CDR3 is made up of 13 amino acids. In nucleotides, the CDR3 is TGTGCCAGCAGCAAAGCGGCTAACTATGGCTACACCTTC. It yields the protein CASSKAANYGYTF.